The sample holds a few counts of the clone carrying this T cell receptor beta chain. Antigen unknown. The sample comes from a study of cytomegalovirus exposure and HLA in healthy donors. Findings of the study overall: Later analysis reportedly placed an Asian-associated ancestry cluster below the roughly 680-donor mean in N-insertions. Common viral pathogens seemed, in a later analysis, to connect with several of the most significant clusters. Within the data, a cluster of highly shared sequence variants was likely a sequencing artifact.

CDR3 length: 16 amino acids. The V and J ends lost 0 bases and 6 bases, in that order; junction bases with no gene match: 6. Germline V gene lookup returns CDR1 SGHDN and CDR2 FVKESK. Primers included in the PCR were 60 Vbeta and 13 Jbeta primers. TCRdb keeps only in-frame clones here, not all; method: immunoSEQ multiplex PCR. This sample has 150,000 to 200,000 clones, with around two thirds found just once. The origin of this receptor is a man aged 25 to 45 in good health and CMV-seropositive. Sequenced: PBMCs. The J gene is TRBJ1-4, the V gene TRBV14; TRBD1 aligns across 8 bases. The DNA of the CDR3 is TGTGCCAGCAGCCAAGATTATGCGACAGGGGATGAAAAACTGTTTTTT. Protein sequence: CASSQDYATGDEKLFF. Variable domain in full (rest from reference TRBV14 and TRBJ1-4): EAGVTQFPSHSVIEKGQTVTLRCDPISGHDNLYWYRRVMGKEIKFLLHFVKESKQDESGMPNNRFLAERTGGTYSTLKVQPAELEDSGVYFCASSQDYATGDEKLFFGSGTQLSVL.